Shown below are 20 T cell receptor beta chains from a single sample sequenced in a study of technical replicates of blood from a handful of donors. The method was immunoSEQ multiplex PCR; TCRdb's version includes in-frame clones alone and lacks a portion of them. The repertoire holds some 73,000 clones, roughly 90% seen once, with 4% to 5% in the top ten. The sample comprised PBMCs. These receptors all come from a human donor in good health. Some clones in this sample may be carry-over from other donors' samples.

The chain links TRBV4-2 to TRBJ2-7; tentatively, D is TRBD2 (6 bases). Between the trimmed V and J ends, which lost 0 bases and 2 bases, there was a span of 17 bases. Germline V lookup: CDR1 LGHNA, CDR2 YNFKEQ. CDR3 length: 17 amino acids. The CDR3, as DNA: TGTGCCAGCAGCCAAGATCTTAGGCGGGGTTCCACCTACGAGCAGTACTTC. Translating gives CASSQDLRRGSTYEQYF.

This chain links TRBV6-4 with TRBJ2-3, with TRBD1 identical over 10 bases. This CDR3 has 15 residues. The germline V gene encodes CDR1 MRHNA and CDR2 SNTAGT. The V gene end was trimmed by 4 bases and the J gene end by 3 bases; junction bases not matched to a gene: 4. The CDR3 nucleotides read TGTGCCAGCAGTGGAAGGGACAGGGGAACAGATACGCAGTATTTT. This gives the protein CASSGRDRGTDTQYF.

The chain carries TRBV7-9 and TRBJ2-1, with no clear D. This CDR3 contains 12 residues. Germline V gene lookup returns CDR1 SEHNR and CDR2 FQNEAQ (reference sequence). V shed 8 bases and J shed 3 bases, with 8 bases lying between them. In DNA form, the CDR3 reads TGTGCCAGCGCCCCCAGCTACAATGAGCAGTTCTTC. Encoded protein: CASAPSYNEQFF.

The chain has TRBV7-2 and TRBJ1-3; D is unclear. Germline CDR1 reads SGHTA; CDR2 reads FQGNSA. With 1 base removed from V and 2 bases from J, the gap between germline ends came to 9 bases. This CDR3 is built from 15 residues. The CDR3 loop reads CASSLVGGAGNTIYF. CDR3 nucleotide sequence: TGTGCCAGCAGCTTAGTTGGCGGAGCTGGAAACACCATATATTTT.

The V gene is TRBV11-2, the J gene TRBJ2-1; 9 bases line up with TRBD2. V gave up 5 bases and J gave up 5 bases; unmatched junction bases: 13. CDR3 size: 17 residues. Germline assignment: CDR1 SGHAT and CDR2 FQNNGV. CDR3 loop: CASSVGRGGALDNEQFF. The CDR3 nucleotides read TGTGCCAGCAGCGTGGGGCGGGGGGGAGCTCTGGACAATGAGCAGTTCTTC.

This sequence joins TRBV19 and TRBJ2-1; TRBD2 agrees at 10 bases. Losses at the gene ends were 7 bases for V and 4 bases for J; bases not matched to a gene: 22. The V gene's germline CDR1 is LNHDA and CDR2 SQIVND (reference sequence). The CDR3 consists of 20 residues. The CDR3 coding sequence is TGTGCCAGTAACCCAGGGATGAGACTAGCGGGTATCACCTCATACAATGAGCAGTTCTTC. Protein sequence: CASNPGMRLAGITSYNEQFF.

The genes are TRBV7-2 and TRBJ2-7; 7 bases align to TRBD2. Losses at the gene ends were 5 bases for V and 3 bases for J; bases not matched to a gene: 7. The germline V gene encodes CDR1 SGHTA and CDR2 FQGNSA. This CDR3 is built from 14 residues. In DNA, the CDR3 is TGTGCCAGCAGCGAAAGCGGGGCGAACTACGAGCAGTACTTC. Translated: CASSESGANYEQYF.

The chain joins TRBV6-6 to TRBJ2-7, with 7 bases matching TRBD2. From germline, CDR1 is MNHNY and CDR2 SVGAGI (reference sequence). V shed 1 base and J 4 bases; nucleotides not matched to a gene: 7. This CDR3 spans 15 amino acids. The CDR3 DNA is TGTGCCAGCAGTTACTTTGCGGGAGACGAGTACGAGCAGTACTTC. This sequence encodes CASSYFAGDEYEQYF.

The J gene is TRBJ2-1, the V gene TRBV5-4, with D possibly TRBD2 on 6 matching bases. V lost 6 bases and J 3 bases, leaving 13 bases between the germline ends. The CDR3 spans 14 residues. Per the germline V gene, CDR1 is SGHNT and CDR2 is YYREEE (reference sequence). CDR3 residues: CASTGGPGYNEQFF. In nucleotides, the CDR3 is TGTGCCAGCACCGGGGGTCCTGGCTACAATGAGCAGTTCTTC.

The chain has TRBV9 and TRBJ1-2; 10 bases line up with TRBD1. Germline CDR1 SGDLS, CDR2 YYNGEE. V was pared by 4 bases and J by 0 bases, with 3 bases of the junction left unmatched. This CDR3 comprises 15 residues. The CDR3 here is CASSRGTGANYGYTF. Here the CDR3 DNA reads TGTGCCAGCAGCCGGGGGACAGGGGCTAACTATGGCTACACCTTC.

The chain carries TRBV30 and TRBJ1-1; no firm D call. The CDR3 has 13 residues. V shed 2 bases and J shed 1 base, with 8 bases lying between them. Germline CDR1 is GTSNPN and CDR2 is SVGIG (reference sequence). CDR3 sequence reads: CAWSPGPNTEAFF. The CDR3 DNA reads TGTGCCTGGAGTCCGGGTCCGAACACTGAAGCTTTCTTT.

This sequence joins TRBV5-1 and TRBJ2-7; 12 nucleotides align to TRBD2. Germline CDR1 reads SGHRS; CDR2 reads YFSETQ. This CDR3 has 14 residues. J gave up 1 base and V 4 bases, and 0 bases lay outside the gene matches. The CDR3 sequence: CASSGTSGSYEQYF. The CDR3, as DNA: TGCGCCAGCAGCGGGACTAGCGGGTCCTACGAGCAGTACTTC.

Comments on this clone: One end of the junction is discordant with germline, which a read error may explain. The V and J genes are TRBV5-1 and TRBJ1-6; tentative D call: TRBD1 (5 bases). CDR3 length: 16 amino acids. Germline V gene data show CDR1 as SGHRS and CDR2 as YFSETQ. The CDR3 DNA follows: TGCGCCAGCAGCTCTGGGGGGGATTTCTATAATTCACTCCTCCACTTT. Amino acids: CASSSGGDFYNSLLHF.

The V call is TRBV9, the J call TRBJ2-3; 9 bases are a match to TRBD2. This CDR3 is built from 15 residues. Germline V CDR1 and CDR2: SGDLS, YYNGEE. After removal of 0 bases from V and 5 bases from J, the junction contained 4 bases not matched to a gene. CDR3 coding DNA: TGTGCCAGCAGCGTAGGGGGCGGGAGGGGAGATACGCAGTATTTT. Translating gives CASSVGGGRGDTQYF.

CDR3 DNA sequence: TGTGCCAGCAGCTTACAGGATTCCTACGAGCAGTACTTC. Translation gives CASSLQDSYEQYF. The V and J genes are TRBV7-2 and TRBJ2-7; D not resolved. V lost 2 bases and J lost 1, with 6 bases in between. CDR1 is SGHTA, CDR2 FQGNSA, per germline. The CDR3 is 13 residues long.

This chain links TRBV7-2 with TRBJ2-3; 8 bases map to TRBD2. The germline V gene has CDR1 SGHTA and CDR2 FQGNSA. V shed 5 bases and J 6 bases; nucleotides not matched to a gene: 10. This CDR3 comprises 15 residues. The chain's CDR3 is CASSLRSGGQDTQYF. The CDR3 bases are TGTGCCAGCAGCCTCCGCTCGGGGGGGCAGGATACGCAGTATTTT.

V gene TRBV27 combines with J gene TRBJ1-1; D remains unclear. The CDR3 totals 14 residues. CDR1 and CDR2 (germline): MNHEY, SMNVEV (reference sequence). V shed 2 bases and J shed 5 bases, with 12 bases lying between them. CDR3 DNA sequence: TGTGCCAGCAGTTTAGTGGCGGGAAGGACTGAAGCTTTCTTT. This sequence encodes CASSLVAGRTEAFF.

This clone appeared once. The J gene is TRBJ2-1, the V gene TRBV7-3; the D is unclear. The CDR3 runs 17 residues. Trimming stripped 2 bases from V and 0 bases from J, with 14 bases between. CDR1 is SGHTA, CDR2 FQGTGA, per germline. In nucleotides, the CDR3 is TGTGCCAGCAGCTTACTCTATGCCCGGAGCTCCTACAATGAGCAGTTCTTC. Encoded protein: CASSLLYARSSYNEQFF.

This clone was picked up one time. The CDR3 DNA reads as TGTGCCAGCAGCTCCTCGGGTGTAGGGGATCAGCCCCAGCATTTT. It encodes CASSSSGVGDQPQHF. This chain joins TRBV6-5 and TRBJ1-5; D perhaps matches TRBD1 (5 bases). Germline assignment: CDR1 MNHEY and CDR2 SVGAGI. The CDR3 sequence is 15 residues long. V shed 6 bases and J shed 5 bases, with 17 bases lying between them.

This clone was picked up a small number of times. The genes are TRBV6-4 and TRBJ1-1; D is unclear. This CDR3 spans 13 amino acids. The V gene lost 5 bases and the J gene lost 4 bases, with 11 bases spanning the gap. CDR1 and CDR2 (germline): MRHNA, SNTAGT. CDR3 amino acids: CASSRELSTEAFF. The CDR3 nucleotides are TGTGCCAGCAGTAGGGAGTTGAGCACTGAAGCTTTCTTT.